The clone carrying this T cell receptor (beta chain) appeared a few times. What it binds is unknown. These data belong to a study of cytomegalovirus exposure and HLA in healthy donors. Germline V CDR1 and CDR2: MRHNA, SNTAGT. The CDR3 sequence is 15 residues long. V gave up 1 base and J gave up 0 bases, with 7 bases separating them. Study observations and caveats: Some TCR beta chains (over 150 of them) were listed as cytomegalovirus-associated. A further, later analysis showed that HLA-associated TCR beta chains (compared with equally common others) were more clonally expanded.

The PCR made use of 60 Vbeta and 13 Jbeta primers. The repertoire was sequenced with immunoSEQ multiplex PCR; TCRdb's copy has only in-frame clones and lacks some. The sample contains more than 95,000 clones, roughly a tenth of which appear only once. This chain links TRBV6-4 with TRBJ1-5; D is perhaps TRBD1 (5 bases). The origin of this receptor is a man aged 35-49 years in good health and CMV-seropositive. Sequenced input: PBMCs. The CDR3 spells CASSDWDYSNQPQHF. The CDR3 DNA reads as TGTGCCAGCAGTGACTGGGACTATAGCAATCAGCCCCAGCATTTT.